The present TCR beta chain was sequenced within a study of molecular identifiers for immune sequencing clone quantification. Every naive CD8 library was made from between about 20,000 and 1,100,000 sorted cells with 10%, 30% or 50% RNA. V dropped 8 bases and J dropped 0 bases, with 14 bases sitting between them. CDR3 length: 14 amino acids. Germline V gene sequence: CDR1 SEHNR, CDR2 FQNEAQ (reference sequence). By share, this clonotype counts as medium-sized. In preparing bulk TCR libraries, previously described methods and listed TCR primers were used. Each CDR3 protein is one row after TCRdb ran MiXCR on the PCR reads. The sample holds 7,500 to 10,000 distinct CDR3 sequences, under 15% seen once.

Sequenced input: naive CD8+ T cells from blood, with Jurkat cell RNA spiked in. As for subset: FACS-sorted CD8+CD4-CCR7+CD45RA+ naive T cells. The receptor comes from a human donor in good health. Some libraries in this study had Jurkat cell RNA spiked in. V usage is TRBV7-9 and J usage is TRBJ2-7; possible D gene TRBD2, 6 bases. The CDR3 loop is CASSGGLSSYEQYF. The CDR3 DNA reads TGTGCCAGCTCTGGAGGGCTAAGCTCCTACGAGCAGTACTTC.